This is a list of T cell receptor beta chains from one sample in a study of identical twins. TCRdb processed the 5' RACE reads anew with MiXCR; each CDR3 protein has one entry. The sample records some 250,000 distinct CDR3 sequences, roughly 13% being singletons. The data were also submitted as part of a second study, on yellow fever vaccine responses in identical twins.

The material sequenced was memory (CD45RO+) T cells sorted from blood. The receptors stem from a woman between 18 and 29 years old in good health. Both conserved end residues are part of each CDR3. D genes are given only for firm matches. A clone size is listed for some rows: how often the clone was seen (once, few, many), or a class if it is expanded.

v_gene	abundance	d_gene	j_gene	CDR3aa	CDR3nt
TRBV10-2	-	TRBD2	TRBJ2-1	CASSESGLAGFYNEQFF	TGCGCCAGCAGTGAGTCCGGGCTAGCGGGCTTCTACAATGAGCAGTTCTTC
TRBV7-6	few	-	TRBJ2-1	CASSLAEGQRRANEQFF	TGTGCCAGCAGCTTAGCCGAGGGACAACGGAGAGCCAATGAGCAGTTCTTC
TRBV6-9	-	TRBD1	TRBJ2-7	CASIGLAGQGKYEQYF	TGTGCCAGCATAGGATTGGCGGGACAGGGGAAGTACGAGCAGTACTTC
TRBV20-1	few	TRBD2	TRBJ2-2	CSARDTQPRLAGGGTGELFF	TGCAGTGCTAGAGACACCCAACCCCGACTAGCGGGAGGCGGAACCGGGGAGCTGTTTTTT
TRBV7-9	few	-	TRBJ1-5	CASSLGQVQWPQHF	TGTGCCAGCAGCTTAGGACAGGTCCAGTGGCCCCAGCATTTT
TRBV7-9	-	-	TRBJ2-5	CASSLGWAEGQETQYF	TGTGCCAGCAGCTTAGGGTGGGCAGAAGGCCAAGAGACCCAGTACTTC
TRBV2	-	TRBD2	TRBJ2-3	CASSRDGRGDTQYF	TGTGCCAGCAGTAGGGACGGGAGGGGAGATACGCAGTATTTT
TRBV9	-	-	TRBJ2-1	CASSRLGGAHNEQFF	TGTGCCAGCAGCCGATTGGGGGGGGCCCACAATGAGCAGTTCTTC
TRBV2	few	TRBD1	TRBJ1-1	CASRLTGRTEAFF	TGTGCCAGCAGGTTGACAGGGCGGACTGAAGCTTTCTTT
TRBV10-3	few	-	TRBJ1-1	CAISGTGMDTEAFF	TGTGCCATCAGTGGTACAGGGATGGACACTGAAGCTTTCTTT
TRBV20-1	few	TRBD2	TRBJ2-5	CSARGTSGSKTQYF	TGCAGTGCTAGGGGGACTAGCGGGAGTAAGACCCAGTACTTC
TRBV30	many	-	TRBJ1-5	CAWSDGEFQPQHF	TGTGCCTGGAGTGATGGGGAATTCCAGCCCCAGCATTTT
TRBV11-1	-	TRBD1	TRBJ2-6	CASSLRQGILSGANVLTF	TGTGCCAGCAGCCTAAGACAGGGGATCCTCTCTGGGGCCAACGTCCTGACTTTC
TRBV6-5	-	-	TRBJ1-6	CASSYSQGGYVPLHF	TGTGCCAGCAGTTACTCGCAGGGAGGATACGTACCCCTCCACTTT
TRBV7-9	few	TRBD2	TRBJ2-1	CASSPQAGGYNEQFF	TGTGCCAGCAGCCCCCAAGCGGGGGGGTACAATGAGCAGTTCTTC
TRBV7-2	many	-	TRBJ2-2	CASSLFTGSGGELFF	TGTGCCAGCAGCTTATTCACAGGGTCGGGCGGGGAGCTGTTTTTT
TRBV5-6	few	-	TRBJ1-1	CASSFPTTVTEAFF	TGTGCCAGCAGCTTCCCCACGACCGTGACTGAAGCTTTCTTT
TRBV18	few	-	TRBJ2-5	CASSRATDVSYQETQYF	TGTGCCAGCTCACGCGCAACGGACGTGTCATATCAAGAGACCCAGTACTTC
TRBV20-1	-	-	TRBJ2-5	CSAPTSITWETQYF	TGCAGTGCCCCCACGTCCATCACTTGGGAGACCCAGTACTTC
TRBV7-9	once	-	TRBJ1-5	CASSASIVNQPQHF	TGTGCCAGCAGCGCCAGTATTGTTAATCAGCCCCAGCATTTT
TRBV28	-	-	TRBJ1-2	CASNPIVFGYWTEGSDF	TGTGCCAGCAATCCCATTGTTTTCGGATATTGGACAGAGGGGTCCGACTTC
TRBV5-8	-	-	TRBJ1-4	CASSGAGTRNEKLFF	TGTGCCAGCAGCGGGGCTGGCACCCGTAATGAAAAACTGTTTTTT
TRBV12-3/TRBV12-4	-	TRBD2	TRBJ2-7	CASSLKAGYEQYF	TGTGCCAGCAGTTTAAAAGCGGGGTACGAGCAGTACTTC
TRBV9	few	-	TRBJ1-6	CASSVALATSPLHF	TGTGCCAGCAGCGTAGCTCTGGCAACATCCCCCCTCCACTTT
TRBV12-3/TRBV12-4	few	-	TRBJ2-3	CASSFRPRLVPGTDTQYF	TGTGCCAGCAGTTTCCGTCCACGACTGGTTCCGGGCACAGATACGCAGTATTTT
TRBV27	-	-	TRBJ1-1	CASGQWGNTEAFF	TGTGCCAGCGGCCAGTGGGGGAACACTGAAGCTTTCTTT
TRBV28	-	-	TRBJ2-1	CASTVGQGGNEQFF	TGTGCCAGTACGGTGGGTCAGGGCGGCAATGAGCAGTTCTTC
TRBV20-1	few	TRBD2	TRBJ2-2	CSARVPTSGTMTGELFF	TGCAGTGCTAGAGTGCCGACTAGCGGGACTATGACCGGGGAGCTGTTTTTT
TRBV28	many	-	TRBJ1-2	CASSWRQAKANYGYTF	TGTGCCAGCAGTTGGAGACAGGCAAAAGCTAACTATGGCTACACCTTC
TRBV6-2/TRBV6-3	-	-	TRBJ2-6	CASREGQSGANVLTF	TGTGCCAGCAGGGAGGGGCAGTCTGGGGCCAACGTCCTGACTTTC
TRBV6-2/TRBV6-3	few	TRBD2	TRBJ2-3	CASSYSSSGGPGTDTQYF	TGTGCCAGCAGTTACTCGTCTAGCGGGGGGCCTGGCACAGATACGCAGTATTTT
TRBV18	few	-	TRBJ2-3	CASSPESTDTQYF	TGTGCCAGCTCACCGGAGAGCACAGATACGCAGTATTTT
TRBV7-9	-	TRBD1	TRBJ2-2	CASSWGQPNTGELFF	TGTGCCAGCAGCTGGGGACAGCCGAACACCGGGGAGCTGTTTTTT
TRBV12-3/TRBV12-4	few	-	TRBJ1-6	CASSPEGGYNSPLHF	TGTGCCAGCAGTCCTGAGGGGGGCTATAATTCACCCCTCCACTTT
TRBV21-1	many	-	TRBJ2-2	CASTHEEGRDGELFF	TGTGCCAGCACCCATGAAGAAGGGCGGGACGGGGAGCTGTTTTTT
TRBV6-4	few	TRBD2	TRBJ2-1	CASKLAVSYNEQFF	TGTGCCAGTAAGCTAGCGGTATCATACAATGAGCAGTTCTTC
TRBV7-2	few	-	TRBJ1-1	CASSPKNTEAFF	TGTGCCAGCAGCCCCAAGAACACTGAAGCTTTCTTT
TRBV6-1	few	TRBD1	TRBJ1-2	CASTKLGTGPNYGYTF	TGTGCCAGCACCAAACTAGGGACAGGACCGAACTATGGCTACACCTTC
TRBV5-6	many	-	TRBJ2-7	CASSFGQGGREQYF	TGTGCCAGCAGCTTCGGCCAGGGGGGACGCGAGCAGTACTTC
TRBV5-8	few	-	TRBJ2-1	CASSLTGYGDEQFF	TGTGCCAGCAGCTTGACAGGGTACGGGGATGAGCAGTTCTTC
TRBV3-1	few	-	TRBJ2-2	CASSRNLNTGELFF	TGTGCCAGCAGCCGTAATTTGAACACCGGGGAGCTGTTTTTT
TRBV5-1	-	TRBD2	TRBJ2-5	CASSPLRLAGGQETQYF	TGCGCCAGCAGCCCTCTACGACTAGCGGGGGGGCAAGAGACCCAGTACTTC
TRBV4-1	many	TRBD2	TRBJ2-3	CASSHGTSGRAHTDTQYF	TGCGCCAGCAGCCATGGGACTAGCGGGAGAGCTCACACAGATACGCAGTATTTT
TRBV20-1	-	-	TRBJ2-3	CSARDGRRTDTQYF	TGCAGTGCTAGAGATGGGCGCAGGACAGATACGCAGTATTTT
TRBV21-1	-	-	TRBJ2-4	CASSKEAGGFGKNIQYF	TGTGCCAGCAGCAAAGAAGCGGGAGGATTTGGCAAAAACATTCAGTACTTC
TRBV4-2	few	-	TRBJ2-1	CASSQDAGGGDEQFF	TGTGCCAGCAGCCAAGATGCCGGCGGTGGGGATGAGCAGTTCTTC
TRBV5-1	-	-	TRBJ2-2	CASSLTVLAGELFF	TGCGCCAGCAGCTTGACAGTCTTGGCCGGGGAGCTGTTTTTT
TRBV6-2/TRBV6-3	-	-	TRBJ2-3	CASGSEAATDTQYF	TGTGCCAGCGGATCGGAAGCGGCCACAGATACGCAGTATTTT
TRBV6-5	few	TRBD2	TRBJ2-7	CASSYGRGSVSSYEQYF	TGTGCCAGCAGTTACGGACGCGGGAGCGTCAGCTCCTACGAGCAGTACTTC
TRBV12-3/TRBV12-4	few	TRBD2	TRBJ2-1	CASSPSGGNEQFF	TGTGCCAGCAGTCCTAGCGGGGGAAATGAGCAGTTCTTC
TRBV18	-	TRBD2	TRBJ2-1	CASSPPGLAGATEQFF	TGTGCCAGCTCACCCCCCGGTCTAGCGGGGGCCACCGAGCAGTTCTTC
TRBV10-3	many	TRBD1	TRBJ2-3	CAISESSRTGSDTQYF	TGTGCCATCAGTGAGTCGAGTAGGACAGGGTCAGATACGCAGTATTTT
TRBV19	few	-	TRBJ1-1	CASSITVNTEAFF	TGTGCCAGTAGTATAACAGTGAACACTGAAGCTTTCTTT